A single sample is the source of the 20 T cell receptor beta chains below, sequenced in a study of beta chain features in type 1 diabetes. Investigators reverse transcribed all isolated RNA, so they sequenced expressed TCRB transcripts. Some clones are missing from TCRdb's copy, which holds only in-frame ones; the method was immunoSEQ multiplex PCR. The sample yields about 370,000 clones, approximately 15% seen once. The sequenced sample consisted of naive CD4+ T cells from blood. These receptors were obtained from a woman aged 18-29 years in good health.

This sequence joins TRBV19 and TRBJ2-5, with 8 bases identical to TRBD2. With V trimmed by 6 bases and J by 3 bases, 9 bases remained unmatched. Looked up from germline, CDR1 is LNHDA and CDR2 is SQIVND (reference sequence). There are 15 residues in the CDR3. Here the CDR3 reads CASRRTTSGKETQYF. The CDR3 DNA sequence: TGTGCCAGTAGGAGAACTACTAGCGGCAAAGAGACCCAGTACTTC.

The J gene is TRBJ1-1, the V gene TRBV6-4; D gene unclear. Per the germline V gene, CDR1 is MRHNA and CDR2 is SNTAGT. The V and J ends lost 4 bases and 5 bases respectively, with 11 bases between them. The CDR3 runs 13 residues. The CDR3 loop reads CASSVYRGTEAFF. The DNA of the CDR3 is TGTGCCAGCAGTGTGTATCGGGGTACTGAAGCTTTCTTT.

The table lists this clone with a few counts. This specimen includes other DNA sequences encoding the same CDR3. This sequence joins TRBV6-6 and TRBJ2-3; D remains ambiguous. Germline CDR1 and CDR2: MNHNY and SVGAGI (reference sequence). The V end was cut by 0 bases, the J end by 5 bases, with 3 bases between. CDR3 length equals 12 residues. CDR3 loop: CASSYSRDTQYF. In DNA, the CDR3 is TGTGCCAGCAGTTACTCCAGAGATACGCAGTATTTT.

This clone was counted between two and nine times. The gene calls are TRBV4-2 and TRBJ1-1, with D possibly matching TRBD1 (6 bases). The CDR3 is 15 amino acids. Trimming took off 2 bases at V and 6 bases at J, with 16 bases between the two ends. Germline V gives CDR1 LGHNA, CDR2 YNFKEQ. CDR3 DNA: TGTGCCAGCAGCCAACAGGCGGGGGAGGGGGCTGAAGCTTTCTTT. Amino acid sequence: CASSQQAGEGAEAFF.

This clone was counted only a few times. The V and J genes are TRBV7-9 and TRBJ2-1; no reliable D call. The CDR3 is made up of 15 amino acids. Germline V lookup: CDR1 SEHNR, CDR2 FQNEAQ (reference sequence). V dropped 2 bases and J dropped 4 bases, with 12 bases sitting between them. DNA for the CDR3: TGTGCCAGCAGCTTATCTAGTCTTCATTACAATGAGCAGTTCTTC. It is translated as CASSLSSLHYNEQFF.

This chain connects TRBV29-1 to TRBJ2-7; D is unclear. Between the trimmed V and J ends, which lost 7 bases and 0 bases, there was a span of 16 bases. The length of the CDR3 is 14 residues. Germline-derived CDR1 and CDR2 are SQVTM and ANQGSEA. In nucleotides, the CDR3 is TGCAGCGCCACAAGAACAGTTTTCTCCTACGAGCAGTACTTC. Translating gives CSATRTVFSYEQYF.

This chain joins TRBV14 and TRBJ2-4, with 9 bases aligning to TRBD1. Losses at the gene ends were 6 bases for V and 3 bases for J; bases not matched to a gene: 6. Germline assignment: CDR1 SGHDN and CDR2 FVKESK. This CDR3 is 15 amino acids long. CDR3 DNA sequence: TGTGCCAGCAGACCCACAGGGGGCGGCAAAAACATTCAGTACTTC. It is translated as CASRPTGGGKNIQYF. Looking up the rest from reference TRBV14 and TRBJ2-4 gives the full variable domain: EAGVTQFPSHSVIEKGQTVTLRCDPISGHDNLYWYRRVMGKEIKFLLHFVKESKQDESGMPNNRFLAERTGGTYSTLKVQPAELEDSGVYFCASRPTGGGKNIQYFGAGTRLSVL.

This clone was counted between two and nine times. This chain joins TRBV4-1 and TRBJ2-1; perhaps TRBD2 as D (6 bases). Trimming cost V 5 bases and J 9 bases, with 23 bases left between them. This CDR3 comprises 16 residues. CDR1 MGHRA and CDR2 YSYEKL come from the germline V gene. Here the CDR3 DNA reads TGCGCCAGCAGCTCGGGACCTTCCGGGACTGAGCCTGAGCAGTTCTTC. Protein: CASSSGPSGTEPEQFF.

The V gene is TRBV19, the J gene TRBJ1-2, with TRBD1 as a possible D gene (6 bases). Trimming took off 7 bases at V and 4 bases at J, with 16 bases between the two ends. The CDR3 sequence is 14 residues long. CDR1 LNHDA and CDR2 SQIVND come from the germline V gene (reference sequence). CDR3 sequence (DNA): TGTGCCAGTATCCAGGCTACAGGGACCTATGGCTACACCTTC. It yields the protein CASIQATGTYGYTF.

The J gene is TRBJ2-7, the V gene TRBV28, with a possible D match to TRBD2 (5 bases). The CDR3 runs 14 residues. V gave up 6 bases and J gave up 3 bases, with 15 bases separating them. Per the germline V gene, CDR1 is MDHEN and CDR2 is SYDVKM. The CDR3 loop reads CASSPDWLIYEQYF. The CDR3 DNA reads as TGTGCCAGCAGCCCGGACTGGTTAATCTACGAGCAGTACTTC.

This clone has just a few counts. The rearrangement uses TRBV7-9 and TRBJ2-7; D gene uncertain. Per the germline V gene, CDR1 is SEHNR and CDR2 is FQNEAQ (reference sequence). The CDR3 runs to 13 residues. Trimming removed 0 bases from V and 5 bases from J, with 8 bases in between. The CDR3 reads CASSLASLDEQYF. CDR3 in DNA: TGTGCCAGCAGCTTAGCTAGCCTGGACGAGCAGTACTTC.

CDR3 DNA: TGTGCCAGCAGTGCGCCGGGACTAGCGGCACAAGAGACCCAGTACTTC. This translates into CASSAPGLAAQETQYF. The chain couples TRBV6-1 to TRBJ2-5; TRBD2 matches 11 bases. Germline values: CDR1 MNHNS, CDR2 SASEGT. The CDR3 is 16 amino acids. Germline trimming cut 4 bases from V and 2 bases from J; bases unmatched to any gene: 6.

This clone was counted a few times. The gene calls are TRBV7-2 and TRBJ2-3; 7 bases agree with TRBD2. This CDR3 has 17 residues. V lost 1 base, J lost 5 bases, and 12 bases stayed unmatched. Germline V CDR1 and CDR2: SGHTA, FQGNSA. CDR3 amino acids: CASSLETSGIKGDTQYF. DNA of the CDR3: TGTGCCAGCAGCTTAGAGACCAGCGGGATAAAAGGAGATACGCAGTATTTT.

The V and J genes are TRBV5-4 and TRBJ2-2; a weak D match, TRBD2 (5 bases). CDR1 and CDR2 (germline): SGHNT, YYREEE (reference sequence). With 1 base removed from V and 1 base from J, the gap between germline ends came to 8 bases. The CDR3 spans 15 residues. The CDR3 sequence is CASSLPSGNTGELFF. CDR3 nucleotide sequence: TGTGCCAGCAGCTTGCCGAGCGGGAACACCGGGGAGCTGTTTTTT.

Here the CDR3 DNA reads TGTGCTAGTGGTTTAAAACTAGCGGAGAACACCGGGGAGCTGTTTTTT. This gives the protein CASGLKLAENTGELFF. The chain uses TRBV12-5 and TRBJ2-2; 8 bases are shared with TRBD2. Per germline, CDR1 LGHNT and CDR2 FRNRAP. The CDR3 has 16 residues. After removal of 3 bases from V and 1 base from J, the junction contained 4 bases not matched to a gene.

In its sample, this clone was seen a few times. The chain recombines TRBV5-8 with TRBJ2-1; D possibly corresponds to TRBD2 (5 bases). Looked up from germline, CDR1 is SGHTS and CDR2 is YDEGEE. The CDR3 runs to 15 residues. V was clipped by 7 bases and J by 4 bases, with 18 bases between them. The chain's CDR3 is CASVQEAGGYNEQFF. CDR3 in DNA: TGTGCCAGCGTCCAGGAAGCTGGCGGGTACAATGAGCAGTTCTTC. Combining the CDR3 with reference TRBV5-8 and TRBJ2-1 gives the whole variable domain EAGVTQSPTHLIKTRGQQATLRCSPISGHTSVYWYQQALGLGLQFLLWYDEGEERNRGNFPPRFSGRQFPNYSSELNVNALELEDSALYLCASVQEAGGYNEQFFGPGTRLTVL.

The chain uses TRBV15 and TRBJ2-1; the match to TRBD2 covers 7 bases. J was trimmed by 7 bases and V by 3 bases; bases with no gene match: 15. CDR1 LNHNV and CDR2 YYDKDF come from the germline V gene (reference sequence). The CDR3 totals 17 residues. The DNA for the CDR3 is TGTGCCACCAGCAGGGAGAGCCGGGCCGTGGGGGGGAATGAGCAGTTCTTC. This gives the protein CATSRESRAVGGNEQFF.

The table lists this clone with a few counts. V usage is TRBV28 and J usage is TRBJ2-2, with 8 bases that match TRBD1. The CDR3 spans 15 residues. The V and J ends lost 3 bases and 4 bases, in that order; junction bases with no gene match: 4. Germline V gene data show CDR1 as MDHEN and CDR2 as SYDVKM. The CDR3 sequence: CASSFRQGTTGELFF. The CDR3, as DNA: TGTGCCAGCAGTTTTCGACAGGGGACCACCGGGGAGCTGTTTTTT.

The V gene is TRBV6-5, the J gene TRBJ1-5; tentative D call: TRBD1 (5 bases). The CDR3 runs 14 residues. V was shortened by 5 bases and J by 7 bases, with 15 bases between the two germline ends. From germline, CDR1 is MNHEY and CDR2 SVGAGI. The chain's CDR3 is CASSPTVLGQPQHF. DNA for the CDR3: TGTGCCAGCAGTCCGACAGTCTTAGGGCAGCCCCAGCATTTT.

The J gene is TRBJ2-1, the V gene TRBV15; the match to TRBD2 covers 9 bases. Trimming cost V 1 base and J 2 bases; bases outside gene matches: 0. From germline, CDR1 is LNHNV and CDR2 YYDKDF (reference sequence). The CDR3 is 15 residues long. The CDR3 DNA follows: TGTGCCACCAGCAGAGTAGCGGGAGCCTACAATGAGCAGTTCTTC. It specifies CATSRVAGAYNEQFF. Combining the CDR3 with reference TRBV15 and TRBJ2-1 gives the whole variable domain DAMVIQNPRYQVTQFGKPVTLSCSQTLNHNVMYWYQQKSSQAPKLLFHYYDKDFNNEADTPDNFQSRRPNTSFCFLDIRSPGLGDTAMYLCATSRVAGAYNEQFFGPGTRLTVL.